This TCR beta chain was observed in a study of CD8+ T cells in alopecia areata. This clone came up a few times. Extraction and reverse transcription of RNA yielded cDNA as the sequencing template. Libraries were prepared by immunoSEQ multiplex PCR; TCRdb keeps only in-frame clonotypes and omits some of them. The sample lists about 170,000 clones, 65% to 75% occurring once. The starting material was CD8+ T cells sorted from blood, obtained at week 0. The clonotype comes from a human donor with alopecia areata.

The CDR3 nucleotides read TGCAGCGTTGAATTGCGGGACAGGGTAGGGTACGAGCAGTACTTC. Translated, it gives CSVELRDRVGYEQYF. This chain links TRBV29-1 with TRBJ2-7, with TRBD1 identical over 9 bases. The V segment lost 2 bases and the J segment 4 bases; nucleotides outside the gene matches: 9. The CDR3 consists of 15 residues. Germline CDR1 SQVTM, CDR2 ANQGSEA.